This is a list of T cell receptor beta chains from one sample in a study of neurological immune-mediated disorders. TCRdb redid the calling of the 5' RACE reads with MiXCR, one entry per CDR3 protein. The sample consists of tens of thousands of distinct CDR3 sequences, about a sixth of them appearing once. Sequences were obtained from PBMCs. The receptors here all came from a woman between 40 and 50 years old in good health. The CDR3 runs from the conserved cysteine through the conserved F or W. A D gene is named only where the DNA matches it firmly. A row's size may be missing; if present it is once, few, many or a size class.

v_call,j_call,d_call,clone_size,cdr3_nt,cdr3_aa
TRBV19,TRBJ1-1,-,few,TGTGCCAGTAGAAGGAAAGGCGGAACTGAAGCTTTCTTT,CASRRKGGTEAFF
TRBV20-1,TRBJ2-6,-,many,TGCAGTGCTAGAGATCTATTAGGGGCTGGGGCCAACGTCCTGACTTTC,CSARDLLGAGANVLTF
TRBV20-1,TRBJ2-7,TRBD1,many,TGCAGTGCTAAGACAGGGGACCGCTACGAGCAGTACTTC,CSAKTGDRYEQYF
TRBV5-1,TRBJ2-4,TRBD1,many,TGCGCCAGCAGCTTTGACAGGGTTGACATTCAGTACTTC,CASSFDRVDIQYF
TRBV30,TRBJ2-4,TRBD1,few,TGTGCCTGGATTGAGGGGACAGGACCGAAAAACATTCAGTACTTC,CAWIEGTGPKNIQYF
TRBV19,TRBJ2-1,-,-,TGTGCCAGTAGGCGAGGTCCAAGCTCCTACAATGAGCAGTTCTTC,CASRRGPSSYNEQFF
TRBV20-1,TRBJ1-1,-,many,TGCAGTGCTAAGGAGGGGTCGGAGAACACTGAAGCTTTCTTT,CSAKEGSENTEAFF
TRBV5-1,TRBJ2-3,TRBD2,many,TGCGCCAGCAGCTCAAGCGGGGGGGCTTCAGATACGCAGTATTTT,CASSSSGGASDTQYF
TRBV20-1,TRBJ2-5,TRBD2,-,TGCAGTGTCGCGCGGGGGAATGGGGAGACCCAGTACTTC,CSVARGNGETQYF
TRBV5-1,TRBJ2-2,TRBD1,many,TGCGCCAGCAGCTTGGATGGGACAGGGAACACCGGGGAGCTGTTTTTT,CASSLDGTGNTGELFF
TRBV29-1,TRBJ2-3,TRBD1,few,TGCAGCGGTGGGACAGGGGGGGATATCCATTATTTT,CSGGTGGDIHYF
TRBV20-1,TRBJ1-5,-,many,TGCAGTGCTAGACAGGGTTACAATCAGCCCCAGCATTTT,CSARQGYNQPQHF
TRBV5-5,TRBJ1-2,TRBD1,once,TGTGTCAGCATCTGGCCCGGGACAGGGGAAGGCTACACCTTC,CVSIWPGTGEGYTF
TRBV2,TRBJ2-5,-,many,TGTGCCAGCAGGGGGACTCGGGCAGTACAAGAGACCCAGTACTTC,CASRGTRAVQETQYF
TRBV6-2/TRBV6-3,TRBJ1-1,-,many,TGTGCCAGCAGTCAAACAAGGATGAACACTGAAGCTTTCTTT,CASSQTRMNTEAFF
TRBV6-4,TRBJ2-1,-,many,TGTGCCAGCAGTGACTCGATGTCAGGGGAGGAGTTCTTC,CASSDSMSGEEFF
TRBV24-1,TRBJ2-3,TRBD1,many,TGTGCCACCGGACAGGGGGGGAGAGATACGCAGTATTTT,CATGQGGRDTQYF